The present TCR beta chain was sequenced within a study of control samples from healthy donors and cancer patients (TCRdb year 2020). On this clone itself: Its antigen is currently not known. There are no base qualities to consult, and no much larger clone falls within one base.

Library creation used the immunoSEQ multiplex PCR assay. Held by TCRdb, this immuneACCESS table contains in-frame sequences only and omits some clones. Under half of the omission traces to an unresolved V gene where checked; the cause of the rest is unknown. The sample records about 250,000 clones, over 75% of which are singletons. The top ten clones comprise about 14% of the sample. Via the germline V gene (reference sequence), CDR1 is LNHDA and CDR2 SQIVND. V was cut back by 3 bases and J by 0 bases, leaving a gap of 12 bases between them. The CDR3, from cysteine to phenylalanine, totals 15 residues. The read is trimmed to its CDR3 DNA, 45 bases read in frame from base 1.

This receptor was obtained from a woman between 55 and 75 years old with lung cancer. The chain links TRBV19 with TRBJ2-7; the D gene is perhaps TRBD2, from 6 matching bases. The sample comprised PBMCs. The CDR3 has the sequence CASSIPRGSSYEQYF. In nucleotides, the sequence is TGTGCCAGTAGTATCCCCCGGGGGAGCTCCTACGAGCAGTACTTC.